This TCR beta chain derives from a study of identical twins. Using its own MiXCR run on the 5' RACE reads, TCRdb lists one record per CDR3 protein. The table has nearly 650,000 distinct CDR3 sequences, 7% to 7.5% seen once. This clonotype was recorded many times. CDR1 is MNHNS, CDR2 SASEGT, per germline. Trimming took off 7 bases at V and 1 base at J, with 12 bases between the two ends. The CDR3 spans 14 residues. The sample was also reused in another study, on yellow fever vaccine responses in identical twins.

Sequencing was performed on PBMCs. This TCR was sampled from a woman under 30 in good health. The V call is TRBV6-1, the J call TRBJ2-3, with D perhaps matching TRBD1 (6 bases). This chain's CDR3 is CASTATGGTDTQYF. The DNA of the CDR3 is TGTGCCAGCACCGCGACAGGAGGCACAGATACGCAGTATTTT.